This T cell receptor beta chain derives from a study of neurological immune-mediated disorders. The time point is: longitudinal time-point 3. This clonotype was observed at least ten times. An end of the junction differs from the germline gene, which may be a read error. From germline, CDR1 is SQVTM and CDR2 ANQGSEA. The CDR3 consists of 12 residues. TCRdb analysed the 5' RACE reads with MiXCR anew, one entry per CDR3 protein. This table has about 81,000 distinct CDR3 sequences, about 4% appearing once. This TCR was recovered from a woman between 55 and 75 years old with multiple sclerosis. The chain combines TRBV29-1 with TRBJ2-7; D is perhaps TRBD1 (6 bases). Sample: PBMCs. The CDR3 bases are TGCAGCGTTGAAGATCGAGGCCGGGACATGGACTTC. Translation: CSVEDRGRDMDF.